The 31 T cell receptor beta chains below come from one sample, sequenced in a study of T cells after yellow fever vaccination. TCRdb re-called the 5' RACE reads with MiXCR, one entry per CDR3 protein. In the table there are some 560,000 distinct CDR3 sequences, approximately 21% of which are singletons. The input for sequencing was PBMCs, taken 15 days after the yellow fever booster vaccination. Every receptor here comes from a man younger than 40 who received the YFV17D yellow fever vaccine.

The chain uses TRBV9 and TRBJ1-1; unclear D gene. This CDR3 contains 13 residues. The V gene lost 0 bases and the J gene lost 9 bases, with 12 bases spanning the gap. Germline CDR1 is SGDLS and CDR2 is YYNGEE. In nucleotides, the CDR3 is TGTGCCAGCAGCGTAGGTGGGTCCAATAAAGCTTTCTTT. Translation gives CASSVGGSNKAFF.

This clonotype has a handful of counts. The CDR3 spells CASSSYSGSQETQYF. The CDR3 DNA reads as TGTGCCAGCAGCTCATATAGCGGGAGTCAAGAGACCCAGTACTTC. The V gene is TRBV7-2, the J gene TRBJ2-5, with TRBD2 matching over 9 bases. Germline V gives CDR1 SGHTA, CDR2 FQGNSA. V lost 4 bases and J lost 2; bases outside the gene matches: 5. This CDR3 is built from 15 residues.

This chain's CDR3 is CASSLRQPYEQYF. The CDR3 bases are TGTGCCAGCAGCTTACGTCAGCCGTACGAGCAGTACTTC. The V gene is TRBV7-8, the J gene TRBJ2-7; D is unclear. Per germline, CDR1 SGHVS and CDR2 FQNEAQ. The CDR3 contains 13 residues. Trimming removed 2 bases from V and 4 bases from J, with 9 bases in between.

The chain employs TRBV4-3 and TRBJ2-7; D is unclear. The CDR3 has 16 residues. CDR1 is LGHNA, CDR2 YSLEER, per germline. The germline V and J ends were trimmed by 2 bases and 2 bases, with 16 bases remaining between them. CDR3 amino acids: CASSQSSGELTYEQYF. The CDR3 DNA sequence: TGCGCCAGCAGCCAATCATCCGGCGAATTGACCTACGAGCAGTACTTC.

The rearrangement links TRBV20-1 to TRBJ2-3; D is uncertain. The CDR3 runs to 14 residues. The V and J ends lost 3 bases and 4 bases respectively, with 14 bases between them. CDR1 is DFQATT, CDR2 SNEGSKA, per germline (reference sequence). DNA for the CDR3: TGCAGTGCTAGGGACCCACCAAATCCAGATACGCAGTATTTT. Translated: CSARDPPNPDTQYF.

The CDR3 DNA reads as TGCGCCAGCAGCCAAGATCGACGGACTAGCGATGAGCAGTTCTTC. It yields the protein CASSQDRRTSDEQFF. The chain carries TRBV4-1 and TRBJ2-1; 9 positions agree with TRBD2. This CDR3 has 15 residues. Germline CDR1 and CDR2: MGHRA and YSYEKL. J was trimmed by 8 bases and V by 0 bases; bases with no gene match: 5.

This clonotype was observed a handful of times. The chain joins TRBV6-2 or TRBV6-3 to TRBJ2-5; TRBD2 is a possible D gene (6 bases). This CDR3 is built from 13 residues. The germline V gene encodes CDR1 MNHEY and CDR2 SVGEGT. The V end was cut by 6 bases, the J end by 3 bases, with 11 bases between. CDR3 in DNA: TGTGCCAGCAGACACGGGAGAGAAGAGACCCAGTACTTC. Amino acids: CASRHGREETQYF.

This chain joins TRBV12-5 and TRBJ2-7; D is ambiguous. The CDR3 is made up of 14 amino acids. The germline CDR1 and CDR2 sequences are LGHNT and FRNRAP. V lost 2 bases to trimming and J lost 4 bases, with 12 bases between them. The CDR3 DNA follows: TGTGCTAGTGGTTTGTCCCCCCGACCGTACGAGCAGTACTTC. It specifies CASGLSPRPYEQYF.

A few counts support this clonotype. The chain employs TRBV30 and TRBJ2-3, with D unclear. From germline, CDR1 is GTSNPN and CDR2 SVGIG (reference sequence). V lost 5 bases and J lost 4, with 10 bases in between. The CDR3 sequence is 12 residues long. CDR3 in DNA: TGTGCCTGGGGTAACCTAGCAGATACGCAGTATTTT. The encoded protein is CAWGNLADTQYF.

The V call is TRBV12-3 or TRBV12-4, the J call TRBJ2-1; 8 nucleotides line up with TRBD2. J gave up 7 bases and V 6 bases, and 8 bases lay outside the gene matches. CDR3 length equals 14 residues. CDR3 in DNA: TGTGCCAGCAGCCACACCTCTAGCGGGAATGAGCAGTTCTTC. This gives the protein CASSHTSSGNEQFF.

This clonotype was counted a few times. V usage is TRBV15 and J usage is TRBJ2-1; possibly TRBD2 for D (5 bases). Trimming took 5 bases from V and 3 from J, leaving 14 bases between them. Germline CDR1 is LNHNV and CDR2 is YYDKDF (reference sequence). The length of the CDR3 is 15 residues. The CDR3 coding sequence is TGTGCCACCAGCGCCGGGCCCGGAGGCTACAATGAGCAGTTCTTC. This sequence encodes CATSAGPGGYNEQFF.

The rearrangement joins TRBV7-3 to TRBJ2-5; 8 nucleotides agree with TRBD2. The CDR3 sequence is 15 residues long. With 5 bases clipped from V and 1 base from J, the junction kept 6 bases outside the gene matches. Germline V gene lookup returns CDR1 SGHTA and CDR2 FQGTGA. The CDR3 region is CASSRTGGTQETQYF. In DNA, the CDR3 is TGTGCCAGCAGCCGAACGGGAGGGACCCAAGAGACCCAGTACTTC.

V usage is TRBV7-9 and J usage is TRBJ2-7, with D hard to call. Germline-derived CDR1 and CDR2 are SEHNR and FQNEAQ (reference sequence). Trimming removed 2 bases from V and 0 bases from J, with 5 bases in between. There are 13 residues in the CDR3. In nucleotides, the CDR3 is TGTGCCAGCAGCTTATTCCACTCCTACGAGCAGTACTTC. It codes for CASSLFHSYEQYF.

This clonotype was seen only a few times. This rearrangement joins TRBV20-1 to TRBJ2-7; 11 positions match TRBD2. Unmatched junction bases numbered 3, after V lost 1 base and J lost 4 bases. Germline CDR1 is DFQATT and CDR2 is SNEGSKA (reference sequence). This CDR3 has 14 residues. The DNA for the CDR3 is TGCAGTGCTAGAGCAGGGACTAGCGGATACGAGCAGTACTTC. It translates to CSARAGTSGYEQYF.

The V call is TRBV5-4, the J call TRBJ1-4; D possibly corresponds to TRBD1 (5 bases). This CDR3 has 15 amino acids. The germline V gene encodes CDR1 SGHNT and CDR2 YYREEE (reference sequence). The V and J ends lost 0 bases and 9 bases respectively, with 15 bases between them. The CDR3 region is CASSLESNRGQKLFF. For the CDR3, the DNA is TGTGCCAGCAGCTTGGAGTCAAATAGGGGTCAAAAACTGTTTTTT.

The chain couples TRBV20-1 to TRBJ2-5, with a possible D match to TRBD2 (6 bases). V dropped 0 bases and J dropped 7 bases, with 18 bases sitting between them. The CDR3 consists of 15 residues. Germline CDR1 DFQATT, CDR2 SNEGSKA (reference sequence). The CDR3 loop is CSARDGHQSGGTQYF. CDR3 nucleotides: TGCAGTGCTAGAGACGGACATCAATCCGGGGGGACCCAGTACTTC.

This clonotype was counted many times. This sequence joins TRBV12-3 or TRBV12-4 and TRBJ2-7, with D unresolved. The CDR3 has 13 residues. The V end lost 3 bases, the J end lost 4 bases, and 10 bases lay between the germline ends. The CDR3 DNA reads TGTGCCAGCAGTTTTGGAGCGAGGTACGAGCAGTACTTC. Amino acids: CASSFGARYEQYF.

There are a few counts of this clonotype. V usage is TRBV7-9 and J usage is TRBJ1-2; D may be TRBD1 (6 bases). This CDR3 comprises 17 residues. Germline values: CDR1 SEHNR, CDR2 FQNEAQ (reference sequence). Trimming took 1 base from V and 7 from J, leaving 22 bases between them. The CDR3 region has the DNA TGTGCCAGCAGCTTAGAGATGCTCGGGACATCTTCGTTTGGCTACACCTTC. This sequence encodes CASSLEMLGTSSFGYTF.

Only a few counts were recorded for this clonotype. The chain employs TRBV12-3 or TRBV12-4 and TRBJ2-1; D might be TRBD2 (5 bases). The CDR3 has 12 amino acids. With 4 bases removed from V and 11 bases from J, the gap between germline ends came to 12 bases. CDR3 DNA: TGTGCCAGCAGTTCCAATCCGGGAAAGCAGTTCTTC. Residues: CASSSNPGKQFF.

V and J are TRBV20-1 and TRBJ2-7; possibly TRBD1 for D (7 bases). The CDR3 totals 14 residues. Germline CDR1 is DFQATT and CDR2 is SNEGSKA (reference sequence). V lost 4 bases to trimming and J lost 5 bases, with 18 bases between them. This CDR3 reads CSATGDSLVNEQYF. Here the CDR3 DNA reads TGCAGTGCTACGGGGGACAGTTTAGTCAACGAGCAGTACTTC.

This chain joins TRBV28 and TRBJ2-5, with D possibly matching TRBD1 (5 bases). This CDR3 has 15 residues. The ends were cut back, 2 bases at V and 3 bases at J, with 13 bases in the middle. Per the germline V gene, CDR1 is MDHEN and CDR2 is SYDVKM. The CDR3 coding sequence is TGTGCCAGCAGTTTAAGAAGGGGCACGGAAGAGACCCAGTACTTC. Translated, it gives CASSLRRGTEETQYF.

This clonotype was found a few times. This chain connects TRBV29-1 to TRBJ2-2, with D maybe TRBD1 (6 bases). Germline CDR1 and CDR2: SQVTM and ANQGSEA. The CDR3 is made up of 12 amino acids. The CDR3 loop is CVPSGDHGELFF. The CDR3 DNA follows: TGCGTTCCATCAGGGGATCACGGGGAGCTGTTTTTT.

This clonotype was detected a few times. The J gene is TRBJ1-1, the V gene TRBV5-1; perhaps TRBD1 as D (5 bases). Germline CDR1 and CDR2: SGHRS and YFSETQ. V was clipped by 1 base and J by 7 bases, with 8 bases between them. The CDR3 covers 12 residues. The CDR3 region has the DNA TGCGCCAGCAGCTTGTCCACAGGTGAAGCTTTCTTT. The encoded protein is CASSLSTGEAFF.

The J gene is TRBJ1-5, the V gene TRBV7-1; D possibly corresponds to TRBD1 (5 bases). Being an ORF, TRBV7-1 has a function that is uncertain. The CDR3 contains 15 residues. Trimming stripped 5 bases from V and 6 bases from J, with 17 bases between. The CDR3 spells CASSPGPGNRQPQHF. CDR3 sequence (DNA): TGTGCCAGCAGCCCCGGGCCAGGGAATCGTCAGCCCCAGCATTTT.

V is TRBV20-1 and J is TRBJ1-5; no firm D call. The CDR3 sequence is 13 residues long. CDR1 is DFQATT and CDR2 is SNEGSKA in the germline V gene (reference sequence). Trimming cost V 4 bases and J 4 bases, with 11 bases left between them. CDR3 protein: CSATRAGNQPQHF. CDR3 bases: TGCAGTGCTACTCGGGCGGGGAATCAGCCCCAGCATTTT.

The genes are TRBV6-5 and TRBJ1-5; D not resolved. CDR1 MNHEY and CDR2 SVGAGI come from the germline V gene. There are 14 residues in the CDR3. The ends were cut back, 2 bases at V and 7 bases at J, with 12 bases in the middle. The CDR3, as DNA: TGTGCCAGCAGTTACCGACAAGCAGGACAGCCCCAGCATTTT. Translating gives CASSYRQAGQPQHF.

The table lists this clonotype with a few counts. The V call is TRBV4-3, the J call TRBJ2-1, with 9 bases identical to TRBD2. The CDR3 length is 16 residues. V lost 0 bases and J lost 6; bases outside the gene matches: 6. The germline V gene has CDR1 LGHNA and CDR2 YSLEER. The CDR3 DNA is TGCGCCAGCAGCCAAGAGGGACTAGCCGTCGGCAATGAGCAGTTCTTC. Encoded protein: CASSQEGLAVGNEQFF.

This clonotype turned up a few times. The chain employs TRBV2 and TRBJ1-1; 8 bases are shared with TRBD1. CDR3 size: 13 residues. The V gene end was trimmed by 8 bases and the J gene end by 10 bases; junction bases not matched to a gene: 12. The V gene's germline CDR1 is SNHLY and CDR2 FYNNEI. This CDR3 is CASGDRTNKGAFF. The CDR3 region has the DNA TGTGCCAGCGGGGACAGGACCAATAAAGGAGCTTTCTTT.

The chain uses TRBV20-1 and TRBJ2-5; TRBD1 or TRBD2 may be the D gene (5 bases each). This CDR3 contains 12 residues. The germline V gene has CDR1 DFQATT and CDR2 SNEGSKA (reference sequence). V gave up 6 bases and J gave up 4 bases, with 12 bases separating them. The CDR3 spells CSARRGAETQYF. The DNA of the CDR3 is TGCAGTGCGAGACGAGGGGCAGAGACCCAGTACTTC.

This clonotype was observed a few times. The chain combines TRBV7-2 with TRBJ2-7; D is ambiguous. The CDR3 loop spans 14 amino acids. Trimming took 1 base from V and 2 from J, leaving 9 bases between them. Germline-derived CDR1 and CDR2 are SGHTA and FQGNSA. The CDR3, as DNA: TGTGCCAGCAGCTTAGAGGTCGGTACCTACGAGCAGTACTTC. This sequence encodes CASSLEVGTYEQYF.

The gene calls are TRBV12-3 or TRBV12-4 and TRBJ2-7, with a tentative D call TRBD1 (6 bases). The V and J ends lost 6 bases and 5 bases respectively, with 17 bases between them. The CDR3 contains 14 residues. The CDR3 nucleotides are TGTGCCAGCAGAACACAGGGTGAGAGGGACGAGCAGTACTTC. It is translated as CASRTQGERDEQYF.